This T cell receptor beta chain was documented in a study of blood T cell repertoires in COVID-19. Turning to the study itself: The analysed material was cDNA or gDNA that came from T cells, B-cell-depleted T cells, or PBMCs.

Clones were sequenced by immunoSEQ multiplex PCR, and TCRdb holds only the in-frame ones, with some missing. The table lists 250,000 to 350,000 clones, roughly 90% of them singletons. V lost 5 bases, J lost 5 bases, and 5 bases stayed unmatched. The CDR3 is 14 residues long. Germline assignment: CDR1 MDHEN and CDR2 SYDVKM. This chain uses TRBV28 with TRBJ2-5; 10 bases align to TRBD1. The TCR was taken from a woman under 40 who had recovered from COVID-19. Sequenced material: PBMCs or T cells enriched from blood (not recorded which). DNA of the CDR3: TGTGCCAGCAGTACGACAGGGGGCGCGGAGACCCAGTACTTC. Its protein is CASSTTGGAETQYF.